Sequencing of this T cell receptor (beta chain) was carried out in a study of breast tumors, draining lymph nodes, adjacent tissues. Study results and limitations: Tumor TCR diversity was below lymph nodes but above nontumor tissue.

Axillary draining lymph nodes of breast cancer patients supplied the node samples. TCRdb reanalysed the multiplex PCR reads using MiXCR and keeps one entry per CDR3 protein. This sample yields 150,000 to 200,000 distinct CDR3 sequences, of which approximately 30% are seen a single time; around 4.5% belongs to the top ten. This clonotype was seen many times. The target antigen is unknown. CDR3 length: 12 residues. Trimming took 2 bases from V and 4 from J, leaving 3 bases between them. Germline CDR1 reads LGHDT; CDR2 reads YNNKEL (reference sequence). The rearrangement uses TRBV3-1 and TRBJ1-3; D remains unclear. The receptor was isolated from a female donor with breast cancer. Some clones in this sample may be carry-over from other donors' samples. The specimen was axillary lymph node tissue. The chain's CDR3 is CASSQQGNTIYF. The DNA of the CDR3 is TGTGCCAGCAGCCAACAGGGAAACACCATATATTTT.